Sequencing of this T cell receptor beta chain was carried out in a study of cytomegalovirus exposure and HLA in healthy donors (dated by TCRdb to about 2017). Background on the whole study: An earlier analysis of under 600 of the donors reported roughly 270 Gb of sequence data and roughly 100 million unique TCR beta sequences from 150 million to 200 million T cells. Around 300 gigabases of sequencing data and 70 million to 85 million unique TCR sequences were included in an early release covering about 600 HLA-typed donors. Rather than drawing on any new phenotypic data, the later analysis identified candidate immune exposures from TCR beta sequences and the way those sequences occurred across donors. Along with the approximately 650-subject first cohort, a separate validation cohort of about 110 different subjects was used. Typing coverage varied by locus: about 620-640 donors for A, B, C, DRB1 and DQB1; approximately 520 for DQA1; more than 600 for DPA1; around 450 for DPB1. A later analysis re-analyzed previously published TCR beta repertoires from hundreds of donors and added high-resolution HLA genotyping to study TCR occurrence patterns. Donor age, sex, ethnicity and CMV serostatus were collected together with the repertoire data. Among approximately 370 genotyped donors of the cohort, an average of approximately 240,000 unique TCR beta nucleotide sequences was sequenced per donor, of which 15% to 20% were non-productive. HLA typing covered class I and class II loci at four-digit resolution. To predict cytomegalovirus infection status, the study combined high-throughput TCR immunosequencing, statistical association of individual TCRs with disease status, and machine learning. The genetic ancestry cluster associated with self-reported Caucasian donors included about 84% of the 398 genotyped donors. Using immunosequencing, the study profiled T cell repertoires from 500 to 800 subjects and related those repertoires to cytomegalovirus serostatus. Genome-wide SNP genotypes for about three fifths of the roughly 670 donors were used in a later genetic analysis, which treated that subset as a discovery cohort. All discovery cohort repertoires had been generated using a single sequencing platform. Four to six DR-DQ haplotypes were handled as single units for association and clustering, since linkage in the cohort was strong. The aim of the study was to test whether cataloging public T cell receptors could identify signatures of past pathogen exposure. An earlier analysis of approximately 580 of the donors used high-throughput TCR beta sequencing to judge whether each TCR beta V gene segment behaved as functional or pseudogenic.

The research as a whole found: Because HLA typing was missing for some donors at each locus, association tests included only the typed subset. According to a later genetic analysis, donors in an Asian-associated ancestry cluster had fewer N-insertions in productive TCRs than the approximately 670-donor mean. According to a later analysis, most CMV-associated TCR beta chains appeared to be HLA-restricted, and the HLA associations seemed to be driven largely by CMV exposure. The classifier was reported to diagnose cytomegalovirus status with high specificity and sensitivity in both the original cohort and the validation cohort. A later genetic analysis associated a missense DCLRE1C variant with V-gene and J-gene trimming of TCR beta chains, and an independent cohort replicated the association. Linkage disequilibrium might explain the correlated functional status among segregating V segments, but an unknown experimental factor could not be excluded. In a later analysis, the rate of TCR association differed among HLA loci, with DRB1 alleles having the most associated TCRs and HLA-C alleles having the fewest. Some IMGT-functional V segments, including TRBV6-2 and TRBV6-3, could not be distinguished by the 87-base-pair reads and were therefore excluded. A later analysis reported that several top co-occurrence clusters appeared linked to parvovirus B19, influenza, CMV and Epstein-Barr virus. CMV serostatus was the only immune exposure information available for the cohort. The cohort was sequenced for TCR beta chains only, and without alpha or paired-chain data the features that could be detected were limited. Three of the identified cytomegalovirus-associated TCR beta chains were confirmed in vitro to be specific for cytomegalovirus antigens. Broadly in line with IMGT annotations, most TCR beta V segments showed up in productive rearrangements about 87% or about 30% of the time in an earlier analysis of roughly 590 of the donors. The authors suggested that the approach could potentially be generalized to other disease states and immunological phenotypes. A further reported finding was that TCR beta sequences accurately predicted the HLA-A and HLA-B alleles for most subjects in the first cohort. Presence/absence analyses assumed roughly uniform sequencing depth across donors, an assumption that may not hold. A total of 150 to 200 TCR beta chains were listed by the study as associated with cytomegalovirus. Specific HLA alleles were associated with around 18,000 TCR beta sequences at a false discovery rate of 0.05 in a later analysis. Because counts were too low, some 17 rarely observed V segments, including chromosome 9 orphons, were excluded from the earlier analysis of around 590 of the donors. Most TCR sequences were observed very rarely across donors, whereas some public TCRs were present in many individuals. A cluster of highly shared sequence variants was judged likely to represent a technical artifact of the sequencing pipeline. A later analysis found that HLA-associated TCR beta chains were more clonally expanded and had lower generation probabilities than equally common non-associated chains. Assigning TCR associations to individual alleles was difficult when HLA alleles, especially DR and DQ, strongly co-occurred.

Libraries were built with the immunoSEQ multiplex PCR assay. The multiplex PCR relied on a mix of 60 forward primers for TCR Vbeta segments and 13 reverse primers for TCR Jbeta segments. The CDR3 region of rearranged TCR beta genes was amplified from genomic DNA by a multiplex PCR assay. Amplified TCR beta libraries were sequenced as 87-base-pair reads on the Illumina HiSeq System. Under the source paper's analysis protocol: In a later analysis, around 80 million unique TCR beta chains were counted across the roughly 610 repertoires, and about 9.9 million of these chains were shared by at least two donors. Raw reads were error-corrected and collapsed into unique sequences with a nearest-neighbor algorithm that merged closely related sequences to remove PCR and sequencing errors. Alignment of CDR3 sequences to IMGT reference sequences was used to assign V, D and J gene segments. For a sequence to be retained, at least a six-nucleotide match to both a V gene segment and a J gene segment was required. Rearrangements were called productive when the CDR3 lacked stop codons and stayed in frame with V and J; all others were non-productive. CDR3 was defined according to IMGT convention as the region running from the second conserved V-encoded cysteine to the conserved J-encoded phenylalanine. In an earlier analysis of around 640 of the donors, sequences lacking an unambiguous match to a single V gene segment were excluded. An earlier analysis of 500 to 700 of the donors classified V segments as functional when productive rearrangements were above 56.7% and as segregating when the standard deviation between donors was above 5%. A statistical classification framework was built for diagnosing cytomegalovirus status from the catalog of TCR beta chain sequences. A later analysis assigned V and J genes by comparing TCR nucleotide sequences with IMGT/GENE-DB human TR gene sequences. A later analysis assigned CDR3 sequences and most-parsimonious VDJ recombination scenarios with the TCRdist pipeline. A later analysis defined each TCR beta chain by its CDR3 amino acid sequence plus V-gene family, and excluded reads lacking a unique V-gene family. In a later analysis, a few hundred highly shared, low-generation-probability nucleotide sequences were removed to address suspected cross-contamination and a sequencing artifact. For each public chain, a later analysis derived a clonal expansion index from normalized ranks of inferred template counts within each repertoire. A later analysis computed generation probabilities with a VDJ recombination model fitted to out-of-frame rearrangements, and checked the results against IGoR. Hypergeometric tests were used in a later analysis to score TCR-TCR, TCR-HLA and TCR-CMV co-occurrence, with a repertoire-size bias correction applied to the TCR pairs. A later analysis estimated false discovery rates by permuting HLA or CMV assignments 20 times. In a later analysis, co-occurring TCRs were grouped with DBSCAN, and TCRdist sequence similarity was added when clustering was performed within HLA-allele-positive subsets. Repertoires with fewer than 30,000 or more than 120,000 public chains were left out of co-occurrence clustering, as were about 5 repertoires with anomalous nucleotide sharing. Not all clones reach the TCRdb copy of this immuneACCESS table, which keeps in-frame sequences only. Checked studies attribute under half of the gap to unresolved V genes and leave the rest unexplained. That table gives V, J and clone size, and the DNA gave D and trimming. The sample yields approximately 130,000 clones; roughly four fifths were counted once. The ten largest account for around 1.8% of the sample.

The cohort comprised some 700 healthy bone marrow donors. At the time of sampling, every cohort member was nominally healthy, though immune exposures that went unrecorded were likely present. The donor tested CMV seronegative, placing the donor among the 350 to 400 seronegative members of the cohort. A peripheral blood sample was provided by each donor, and peripheral blood mononuclear cells were used for TCR beta sequencing. The Qiagen DNeasy Blood Extraction Kit was used to extract genomic DNA from the blood cell samples. As for this clone: There is no known antigen for this receptor. No much larger clone is present one base from it, and per-base qualities are unavailable.

Measured from the cysteine to the phenylalanine, the CDR3 is 17 residues long. This entry keeps only the CDR3 DNA: 51 bases, framed from base 1. CDR1 and CDR2, looked up from the germline V gene, are MGHRA and YSYEKL. Clipping removes 4 bases from V and 4 bases from J, with 13 as the unmatched junction base count. The sequenced sample consisted of PBMCs. The source is a man younger than 30 in good health and CMV-seronegative. The rearrangement combines TRBV4-1 with TRBJ2-3; 8 of the junction bases match TRBD2. The DNA sequence is as follows: TGCGCCAGCAGCCCAAGCGGGAGTCAAATGGGGGCAGATACGCAGTATTTT. The translation is CASSPSGSQMGADTQYF.